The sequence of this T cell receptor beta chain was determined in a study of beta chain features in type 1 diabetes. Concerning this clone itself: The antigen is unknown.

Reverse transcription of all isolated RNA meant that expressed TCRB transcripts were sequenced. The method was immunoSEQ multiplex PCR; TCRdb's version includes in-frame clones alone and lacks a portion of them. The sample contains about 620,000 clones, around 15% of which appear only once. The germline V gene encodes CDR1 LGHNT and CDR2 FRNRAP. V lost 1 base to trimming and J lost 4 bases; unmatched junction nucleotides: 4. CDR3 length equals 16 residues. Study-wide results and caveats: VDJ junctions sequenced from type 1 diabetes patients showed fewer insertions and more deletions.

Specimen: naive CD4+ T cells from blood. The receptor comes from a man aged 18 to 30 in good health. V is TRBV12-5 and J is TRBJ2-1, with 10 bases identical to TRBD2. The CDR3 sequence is CASGLGTSGVYNEQFF. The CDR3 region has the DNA TGTGCTAGTGGTTTGGGGACTAGCGGAGTTTACAATGAGCAGTTCTTC.